This TCR beta chain was sequenced for a study of blood T cell repertoires in COVID-19. Across the study: COVID-19 samples collected from the United States, Italy and Spain covered acute and convalescent phases. T cells, B-cell-depleted T cells, or PBMCs supplied cDNA or gDNA.

Per the study methods: Nucleated cell number was recorded as an estimate derived from reference gene primer amplification. Repertoires were generated with immunoSEQ multiplex PCR, while TCRdb's copy carries only in-frame clones and drops some. That table gives V, J and clone size, and the DNA gave D and trimming. In the table there are 80,000 to 100,000 clones, 80% of which are singletons. V was shortened by 2 bases and J by 10 bases, with 12 bases between the two germline ends. This CDR3 has 14 amino acids. Germline V gives CDR1 LGHDT, CDR2 YNNKEL (reference sequence). This receptor was identified in a human donor in a cohort sampled during active COVID-19. The chain couples TRBV3-1 (or the pseudogene TRBV3-2) to TRBJ1-6; D is possibly TRBD1 (6 bases). The sequencing sample was made of peripheral blood. This CDR3 is CASSQTGWNSPLHF. In nucleotides, the CDR3 is TGTGCCAGCAGCCAAACAGGGTGGAACTCACCCCTCCACTTT.